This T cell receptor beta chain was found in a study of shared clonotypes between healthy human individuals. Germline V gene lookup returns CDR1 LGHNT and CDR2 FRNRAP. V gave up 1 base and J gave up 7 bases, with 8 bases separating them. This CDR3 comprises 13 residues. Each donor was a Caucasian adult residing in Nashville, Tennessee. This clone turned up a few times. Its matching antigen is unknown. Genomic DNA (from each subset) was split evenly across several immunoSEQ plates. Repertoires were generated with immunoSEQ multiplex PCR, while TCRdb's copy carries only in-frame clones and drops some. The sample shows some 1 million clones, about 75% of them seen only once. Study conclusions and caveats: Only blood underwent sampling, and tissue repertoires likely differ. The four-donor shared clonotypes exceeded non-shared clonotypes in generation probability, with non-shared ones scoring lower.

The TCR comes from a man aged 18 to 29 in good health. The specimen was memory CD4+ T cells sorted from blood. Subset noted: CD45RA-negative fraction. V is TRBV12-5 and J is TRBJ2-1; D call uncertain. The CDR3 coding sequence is TGTGCTAGTGGTTTGGCGGGCAGGAATGAGCAGTTCTTC. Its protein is CASGLAGRNEQFF.